Sequencing of this T cell receptor (beta chain) was carried out in a study of blood T cell repertoires in COVID-19. Background on the study: COVID-19 samples from acute and convalescent phases originated in the United States, Italy and Spain.

CDR3 length: 15 residues. Trimming cost V 4 bases and J 6 bases, with 17 bases left between them. The germline gives CDR1 WNHNN, CDR2 SYGVQD (reference sequence). Authors' analysis steps: Reference gene primers were amplified, and this amplification served to estimate nucleated cell counts. Profiling relied on immunoSEQ multiplex PCR, and the TCRdb table lists in-frame clones only, not all of them. V and J calls and clone size are given by that table; D and trimming were obtained from the DNA. In the table there are approximately 150,000 clones, approximately 84% of which are singletons. The clonotype comes from a woman older than 75 with acute or convalescent COVID-19. The sequenced sample was peripheral blood. The genes are TRBV10-1 and TRBJ2-3; tentative D call: TRBD2 (5 bases). The CDR3 DNA reads TGCGCCAGCAGTGCGTCCGGCGGGCTAGACGATACGCAGTATTTT. It codes for CASSASGGLDDTQYF.